Below, one T cell receptor (beta chain) is given with its context. Trimming took 6 bases from V and 5 from J; bases not matched to a gene: 9. This CDR3 comprises 14 residues. From germline, CDR1 is MDHEN and CDR2 SYDVKM. The sample is drawn from a study of cytomegalovirus exposure and HLA in healthy donors. The protocol was immunoSEQ multiplex PCR, while the TCRdb copy is restricted to in-frame clones and leaves out a portion. The sample comprises about 220,000 clones, 90% to 95% of which are singletons, and more than 1% rests with the top ten. The sequenced sample was PBMCs. The receptor was derived from a woman aged 18-35 years in good health and CMV-seronegative. This chain connects TRBV28 to TRBJ1-1, with 7 positions matching TRBD1. CDR3 nucleotide sequence: TGTGCCAGCAGCCCCGGACAGGCGGGGACTGAAGCTTTCTTT. Protein sequence: CASSPGQAGTEAFF.